The TCR beta chain under discussion was sequenced for a study of cytomegalovirus exposure and HLA in healthy donors. Study-level points and caveats: Productive rates of about 87% or about 30% were seen for most TCR beta V segments in an earlier analysis. Follow-up analysis later connected one missense variant in DCLRE1C with trimming of TCR beta V- and J-genes.

In the PCR, 60 Vbeta and 13 Jbeta primers were used. Clones were sequenced by immunoSEQ multiplex PCR, and TCRdb holds only the in-frame ones, with some missing. This table holds roughly 190,000 clones, around two thirds found once. Germline-derived CDR1 and CDR2 are WNHNN and SYGVQD (reference sequence). Trimming removed 5 bases from V and 7 bases from J, with 12 bases in between. The CDR3 is made up of 13 amino acids. A word on this clone: Its specificity is not known.

When sampled, the donors appeared nominally healthy, though they likely had unrecorded immune exposures. The rearrangement uses TRBV10-1 and TRBJ1-5; possibly TRBD1 for D (6 bases). Sequenced sample: PBMCs. The receptor's source is a man in his forties in good health and CMV-seronegative. CDR3 amino acids: CASSWGGLQPQHF. CDR3 coding DNA: TGCGCCAGCAGTTGGGGGGGCCTACAGCCCCAGCATTTT.